Listed here are 13 T cell receptor beta chains from one sample, sequenced in a study of T cell responses to AZD1222 COVID-19 vaccine (dated by TCRdb to about 2021). To prepare the library, the immunoSEQ multiplex PCR assay was applied. Imported from immuneACCESS, the table was reduced by TCRdb to in-frame sequences with V and J called. These copies leave out some clones; in studies compared against another copy, an unresolved V gene accounts for under half, and the cause of the remainder is not known. The sample contains 130,000 to 150,000 clones, about 90% of them found a single time. The top ten hold roughly 2.8% of the sample. The meaning of the sample's time point label: baseline before first vaccination. The treatment or condition label here, explained by the study, means: meningococcal conjugate vaccine given as trial control. The source material was peripheral blood, sampled on day 0 of MenACWY control vaccination. The receptors here all came from an adult in good health.

The chain has TRBV7-2 and TRBJ1-6; D perhaps matches TRBD1 (6 bases). The V gene's germline CDR1 is SGHTA and CDR2 FQGNSA. The CDR3 runs 16 residues. Trimming cost V 2 bases and J 7 bases, with 15 bases left between them. CDR3 sequence: CASSLIYPGANSPLHF. The DNA of the CDR3 is TGTGCCAGCAGCTTAATTTACCCAGGGGCCAATTCACCCCTCCACTTT.

The V gene is TRBV2, the J gene TRBJ1-5; D is unresolved. Germline CDR1 reads SNHLY; CDR2 reads FYNNEI. V was shortened by 9 bases and J by 3 bases, with 12 bases between the two germline ends. The CDR3 is made up of 13 amino acids. The chain's CDR3 is CASTGSNNQPQHF. For the CDR3, the DNA is TGTGCCAGTACCGGGTCAAACAATCAGCCCCAGCATTTT.

The chain combines TRBV5-1 with TRBJ1-5, with D uncertain. Germline CDR1 and CDR2: SGHRS and YFSETQ. The CDR3 runs to 13 residues. V was shortened by 0 bases and J by 9 bases, with 10 bases between the two germline ends. The CDR3 DNA reads as TGCGCCAGCAGCTTGGAGCCAACAGTGCCCCAGCATTTT. It yields the protein CASSLEPTVPQHF. Using reference TRBV5-1 and TRBJ1-5 for the parts outside the CDR3, the full variable domain is KAGVTQTPRYLIKTRGQQVTLSCSPISGHRSVSWYQQTPGQGLQFLFEYFSETQRNKGNFPGRFSGRQFSNSRSEMNVSTLELGDSALYLCASSLEPTVPQHFGDGTRLSIL.

This chain connects TRBV5-1 to TRBJ1-3, with 12 bases aligning to TRBD1. The length of the CDR3 is 18 residues. V shed 2 bases, J shed 4 bases, and the junction held 10 bases outside the gene matches. Germline CDR1 and CDR2: SGHRS and YFSETQ. This CDR3 reads CASSFQPPGQGAGNTIYF. CDR3 nucleotides: TGCGCCAGCAGCTTTCAACCCCCGGGACAGGGGGCAGGAAACACCATATATTTT.

The chain is built from TRBV12-5 and TRBJ2-3, with 11 nucleotides matching TRBD2. The CDR3 extends over 15 amino acids. Unmatched junction bases numbered 5, after V lost 5 bases and J lost 4 bases. The germline CDR1 and CDR2 sequences are LGHNT and FRNRAP. The CDR3 reads CASGPGTSGADTQYF. The CDR3 DNA sequence: TGTGCTAGTGGTCCCGGGACTAGCGGCGCAGATACGCAGTATTTT.

The J gene is TRBJ1-1, the V gene TRBV7-8, with unresolved D. The CDR3 spans 15 residues. V was shortened by 4 bases and J by 4 bases, with 16 bases between the two germline ends. Per the germline V gene, CDR1 is SGHVS and CDR2 is FQNEAQ. The CDR3 here is CASSYELVWSTEAFF. The CDR3 DNA sequence: TGTGCCAGCAGCTACGAGTTGGTCTGGAGCACTGAAGCTTTCTTT.

The rearrangement links TRBV10-3 to TRBJ1-2, with D perhaps matching TRBD1 (5 bases). The CDR3 runs 13 residues. V was pared by 8 bases and J by 0 bases, with 10 bases between. The germline V gene encodes CDR1 ENHRY and CDR2 SYGVKD. In nucleotides, the CDR3 is TGTGCCATCGGGGGGACTGCTAACTATGGCTACACCTTC. Translation: CAIGGTANYGYTF.

The genes are TRBV30 and TRBJ2-7; no clear D gene. The CDR3 is made up of 14 amino acids. CDR1 and CDR2 (germline): GTSNPN, SVGIG (reference sequence). The V end was cut by 0 bases, the J end by 3 bases, with 12 bases between. The CDR3 sequence is CAWSVLAASYEQYF. In DNA form, the CDR3 reads TGTGCCTGGAGTGTACTCGCGGCAAGCTACGAGCAGTACTTC.

The chain carries TRBV10-3 and TRBJ1-3; no reliable D call. The CDR3 runs to 15 residues. The germline CDR1 and CDR2 sequences are ENHRY and SYGVKD. The V end was cut by 0 bases, the J end by 0 bases, with 6 bases between. The CDR3 DNA reads TGTGCCATCAGTGAGTCGAGTCTCTCTGGAAACACCATATATTTT. It specifies CAISESSLSGNTIYF.

V and J are TRBV7-9 and TRBJ2-2, with 11 bases identical to TRBD2. The CDR3 is 15 amino acids. CDR1 is SEHNR and CDR2 is FQNEAQ in the germline V gene (reference sequence). V shed 5 bases, J shed 5 bases, and the junction held 4 bases outside the gene matches. CDR3 nucleotide sequence: TGTGCCAGCAGCCCCATAGCGGGGGGGACCGGGGAGCTGTTTTTT. This gives the protein CASSPIAGGTGELFF.

The chain combines TRBV24-1 with TRBJ2-2; the D is unclear. From germline, CDR1 is KGHDR and CDR2 SFDVKD. This CDR3 spans 15 amino acids. The V gene lost 4 bases and the J gene lost 3 bases, with 11 bases spanning the gap. The CDR3 here is CATSDGYRDTGELFF. The CDR3 bases are TGTGCCACCAGTGACGGGTACAGAGACACCGGGGAGCTGTTTTTT.

The chain couples TRBV2 to TRBJ1-1; D uncertain. V lost 3 bases to trimming and J lost 3 bases, with 14 bases between them. This CDR3 has 15 residues. Germline loops: CDR1 SNHLY, CDR2 FYNNEI. This CDR3 is CASSELSGIYTEAFF. CDR3 in DNA: TGTGCCAGCAGTGAGTTGTCGGGGATCTACACTGAAGCTTTCTTT. Looking up the rest from reference TRBV2 and TRBJ1-1 gives the full variable domain: EPEVTQTPSHQVTQMGQEVILRCVPISNHLYFYWYRQILGQKVEFLVSFYNNEISEKSEIFDDQFSVERPDGSNFTLKIRSTKLEDSAMYFCASSELSGIYTEAFFGQGTRLTVV.

The J gene is TRBJ1-5, the V gene TRBV4-2; TRBD1 matches 7 bases. This CDR3 comprises 15 residues. V trimming: 3 bases; J trimming: 1 base; junction bases outside the gene matches: 3. Germline CDR1 and CDR2: LGHNA and YNFKEQ. The chain's CDR3 is CASSQMTGSNQPQHF. The CDR3 region has the DNA TGTGCCAGCAGCCAGATGACAGGGAGCAATCAGCCCCAGCATTTT.